This T cell receptor beta chain was captured by sequencing in a study of T cells in Graves' hyperthyroidism and ophthalmopathy (dated by TCRdb to between 2017 and 2020). Study-level background: Peripheral blood samples were taken at initial diagnosis, before any treatment was given. Thyroid tissue and blood T-cell repertoires from about six Graves' hyperthyroidism patients were also compared in the study. TCR Vbeta CDR3 sequencing of 120 to 150 peripheral blood samples (more than 40 ophthalmopathy, over 70 hyperthyroidism and approximately 17 progressor patients) is reported in the paper. Whether ophthalmopathy could be predicted prospectively was tested in an independent validation cohort made up of under 20 hyperthyroidism patients plus 17 patients who later progressed to ophthalmopathy. Following sampling, methimazole starting at 30 mg daily was given to hyperthyroidism patients, and high-dose intravenous methylprednisolone was given to ophthalmopathy patients. To identify TCR V-J signatures that set the groups apart, the researchers used a discovery cohort of about a hundred patients, made up of 43 with Graves' ophthalmopathy and some 55 with stable Graves' hyperthyroidism. For training and testing, the approximately 97 patients in the discovery cohort were randomly divided in a 7:3 ratio.

Paper-wide results and their limitations: Ophthalmopathy was separated from stable hyperthyroidism by a 13 V-J signature model, with 85% to 90% sensitivity and approximately 81% specificity obtained in cross-validation and 80%/75% obtained in testing. Sample size was not statistically predetermined, and blinding of investigators to group allocation was not performed. During validation, the model predicted progression to ophthalmopathy a median of approximately 6.5 months ahead of onset, with almost 71% sensitivity and 72% to 85% specificity. Most expanded thyroid clonotypes (frequency above 0.001) were also detected in blood, suggesting blood repertoires may reflect thyroid immune responses.

To note about this clonotype: Its binding antigen is unknown. Just one base apart from a much larger clone, this may be a read error.

Ophthalmopathy patients had moderately to severely active disease, Clinical Activity Score of at least 3, NOSPECS grade of at least 4, and duration under 3 months. Exclusion was applied to patients with uncontrolled infections, other autoimmune diseases, pregnancy or lactation. Diagnoses were based on clinical symptoms, serum thyroxine and TRAb, thyroid ultrasound and orbital computed tomography. PBMCs were isolated from more than 9 ml of fresh peripheral blood by Ficoll-Paque density gradient centrifugation. Total RNA was extracted with Trizol reagent, and quality was checked on an Agilent 2100 Bioanalyzer. Via the germline V gene (reference sequence), CDR1 is SEHNR and CDR2 FQNEAQ. The germline V and J ends show losses of 5 bases and 10 bases respectively, and no gene match explains 6 bases of the junction. The CDR3 holds 12 amino acids from the cysteine to the phenylalanine. CDR3 DNA only is kept here, 36 bases in frame from base 1.

The TCR beta CDR3 regions were amplified from RNA transcripts. The TCR CDR3 was subjected to a first round of RT-PCR using the HTBI primer set and the Qiagen OneStep RT-PCR kit. Libraries were constructed in a second round of multiplex PCR, after which size selection and purification were performed. Sequencing of the libraries was done on an Illumina HiSeq2000 using paired-end 100 bp reads. Processing in the source paper ran as follows. SOAPnuke was used to process the raw data, throwing out any read that contained adapters or uncalled bases, had a mean Phred below 15, or lacked an exact constant-primer or identifier match. COPE v1.2.5 was used to merge the high-quality paired reads, and each unique nucleotide sequence was defined as a clonotype. MiTCR v1.1 was used to align clonotypes to the IMGT TRBV, TRBD and TRBJ reference segments. The analysis was restricted to V-J combinations with a frequency above 0.0001, which together covered 99% to 99.2% of the repertoires. The TCS score was defined as F50 (clonal expansion) divided by E x V (chaos), with BLOSUM62-based TCRdist calculated between CDR3 peptides within each V-J. Welch's t-statistics and random forest reduced roughly 500 V-J features to 10 to 15, which were used in a naive Bayes classifier (R e1071). Through fastp at Q25 and MiXCR, TCRdb rebuilt clones from the public reads, retaining in-frame beta chains. Each CDR3 protein gets just one entry, which takes the most common genes and DNA from the rows behind it. TCRdb, not the original authors, processed these V and J calls. This sample has some 350,000 distinct CDR3 sequences in its table, and roughly 15% of those were observed once. The ten largest clones add up to roughly a fifth of the sample.

This clonotype was obtained from a woman aged 55-69 years with Graves' ophthalmopathy. Input material: blood. Recombination connected TRBV7-9 to TRBJ2-3; 7 central nucleotides agree with TRBD1. CDR3 reads: CASSHDRAAQYF. The DNA sequence reads TGTGCCAGCAGCCATGACAGGGCGGCGCAGTATTTT. The full variable domain, completed from the reference TRBV7-9 and TRBJ2-3 proteins outside the CDR3, reads DTGVSQNPRHKITKRGQNVTFRCDPISEHNRLYWYRQTLGQGPEFLTYFQNEAQLEKSRLLSDRFSAERPKGSFSTLEIQRTEQGDSAMYLCASSHDRAAQYFGPGTRLTVL.